The 17 T cell receptor beta chains presented below share a single source sample, sequenced in a study of regulatory T cells in long-lasting Graves disease. The time point: newly diagnosed GD, antithyroid drugs for less than 3 months. Extracted PBMC RNA gave rise to the TCR library. Sequencing libraries for TCR beta were prepared with iRepertoire HTBI primers and Arm-PCR of CDR3 regions. TCRdb reprocessed the multiplex PCR reads with MiXCR, giving one entry per CDR3 protein. The data hold approximately 300,000 distinct CDR3 sequences, with over 15% observed a single time. Sequenced material: peripheral blood mononuclear cells (PBMCs), taken at new diagnosis, from a patient treated with antithyroid drugs. These receptors were taken from a female donor with Graves disease.

At least ten counts were recorded for this clonotype. V usage is TRBV7-2 and J usage is TRBJ1-1; weak D call: TRBD1 (6 bases). The V gene's germline CDR1 is SGHTA and CDR2 FQGNSA. The V and J ends lost 5 bases and 1 base respectively, with 17 bases between them. CDR3 length: 16 amino acids. The CDR3 DNA sequence: TGTGCCAGCAGCCCGGTCCCCGGGACATCGAACACTGAAGCTTTCTTT. Protein product: CASSPVPGTSNTEAFF.

In this sample, this clonotype turned up many times. The chain recombines TRBV28 with TRBJ2-7; 8 bases line up with TRBD2. V lost 7 bases, J lost 3 bases, and 11 bases stayed unmatched. Germline CDR1 is MDHEN and CDR2 is SYDVKM. The CDR3 runs to 15 residues. The CDR3 DNA is TGTGCCAGCAACTTCAACGGTCTAGCGGGCTACGAGCAGTACTTC. Translating it yields CASNFNGLAGYEQYF.

In regard to this clonotype: This likely reflects a read error, since a far larger clone is one base away. This chain joins TRBV9 and TRBJ2-2; no firm D call. The germline V gene encodes CDR1 SGDLS and CDR2 YYNGEE. This CDR3 spans 13 amino acids. CDR3 protein: CGSRKRDTGELFF. CDR3 coding DNA: TGTGGCAGCAGAAAAAGGGACACCGGGGAGCTGTTTTTT.

This clonotype was found many times. The chain employs TRBV2 and TRBJ1-2; D unresolved. The CDR3 is 14 residues long. Germline assignment: CDR1 SNHLY and CDR2 FYNNEI. V lost 6 bases and J 8 bases, leaving 19 bases between the germline ends. The CDR3 loop is CASRSPSLYSGYTF. The CDR3 DNA is TGTGCCAGCAGGTCGCCCAGTTTGTATTCCGGCTACACCTTC.

This clonotype was counted at least ten times. This rearrangement joins TRBV6-2 or TRBV6-3 to TRBJ2-7; 10 nucleotides line up with TRBD2. With V trimmed by 5 bases and J by 3 bases, 4 bases remained unmatched. Germline loops: CDR1 MNHEY, CDR2 SVGEGT. The CDR3 sequence is 14 residues long. The CDR3 DNA reads TGTGCCAGCAGTCGTACTAGCGGGATCTACGAGCAGTACTTC. It is translated as CASSRTSGIYEQYF.

At least ten counts were recorded for this clonotype. The chain links TRBV28 to TRBJ2-3, with D possibly being TRBD1 (7 bases). The V gene lost 6 bases and the J gene lost 1 base, with 20 bases spanning the gap. Germline V CDR1 and CDR2: MDHEN, SYDVKM. The CDR3 is made up of 17 amino acids. For the CDR3, the DNA is TGTGCCAGCAGCTTGACAGGGAGGTGGTTAGGCACAGATACGCAGTATTTT. It codes for CASSLTGRWLGTDTQYF. The variable domain in full, with the rest retrieved from reference TRBV28 and TRBJ2-3, is DVKVTQSSRYLVKRTGEKVFLECVQDMDHENMFWYRQDPGLGLRLIYFSYDVKMKEKGDIPEGYSVSREKKERFSLILESASTNQTSMYLCASSLTGRWLGTDTQYFGPGTRLTVL.

This clonotype turned up a few times. This rearrangement joins TRBV27 to TRBJ2-7, with D unclear. This CDR3 has 13 amino acids. V gave up 4 bases and J gave up 1 base, with 8 bases separating them. The germline gives CDR1 MNHEY, CDR2 SMNVEV (reference sequence). CDR3 sequence reads: CASSSPQSYEQYF. The CDR3 DNA reads TGTGCCAGCAGTTCACCTCAATCCTACGAGCAGTACTTC.

This clonotype appeared many times. The rearrangement uses TRBV24-1 and TRBJ2-3; 11 bases align to TRBD2. The CDR3 totals 15 residues. CDR1 is KGHDR and CDR2 is SFDVKD in the germline V gene. V shed 7 bases and J 5 bases; nucleotides not matched to a gene: 7. The CDR3 loop is CATRPTSGKIDTQYF. The CDR3 nucleotides read TGTGCCACCAGGCCGACTAGCGGGAAAATAGATACGCAGTATTTT.

This clonotype showed up many times. This chain links TRBV5-1 with TRBJ2-2; 10 nucleotides line up with TRBD1. With 0 bases clipped from V and 4 bases from J, the junction kept 9 bases outside the gene matches. Per germline, CDR1 SGHRS and CDR2 YFSETQ. The CDR3 has 18 residues. CDR3 region: CASSLVPDRGRVTGELFF. The CDR3 nucleotides read TGCGCCAGCAGCTTGGTACCCGACAGGGGGCGAGTCACCGGGGAGCTGTTTTTT.

The table lists this clonotype with a few counts. The J gene is TRBJ1-2, the V gene TRBV19, with 10 positions matching TRBD1. The CDR3 consists of 16 residues. Germline V gene data show CDR1 as LNHDA and CDR2 as SQIVND (reference sequence). Trimming removed 5 bases from V and 7 bases from J; junction bases left unmatched: 13. The CDR3 nucleotides read TGTGCCAGTAGTCCCCTTCAAGGGGACAGGGGTCGTGGCTACACCTTC. Its translation: CASSPLQGDRGRGYTF.

The genes are TRBV4-2 and TRBJ2-7; 13 bases match TRBD2. With V trimmed by 0 bases and J by 1 base, 3 bases remained unmatched. CDR3 size: 17 residues. Germline V gene lookup returns CDR1 LGHNA and CDR2 YNFKEQ. The CDR3 DNA is TGTGCCAGCAGCCAAGATAGGGGACTAGCGGGATCCTACGAGCAGTACTTC. Protein product: CASSQDRGLAGSYEQYF.

This clonotype was seen just once. Written as DNA, the CDR3 is TGTGCCAGCAGCTTAGATCGGGGCGGGGGGATTTACGAGCAGTACTTC. This encodes CASSLDRGGGIYEQYF. V is TRBV11-2 and J is TRBJ2-7; 8 nucleotides line up with TRBD2. This CDR3 has 16 amino acids. J lost 4 bases, V lost 0 bases, and 8 bases had no gene match. CDR1 and CDR2 (germline): SGHAT, FQNNGV. The full variable domain, in which reference TRBV11-2 and TRBJ2-7 provide the parts outside the CDR3, is EAGVAQSPRYKIIEKRQSVAFWCNPISGHATLYWYQQILGQGPKLLIQFQNNGVVDDSQLPKDRFSAERLKGVDSTLKIQPAKLEDSAVYLCASSLDRGGGIYEQYFGPGTRLTVT.

To note about this clonotype: At one boundary the junction diverges from the germline segment, which might be a read error. The chain has TRBV7-7 and TRBJ2-2, with D hard to call. Germline loops: CDR1 SSHAT, CDR2 FNYEAQ (reference sequence). The length of the CDR3 is 14 residues. CDR3 nucleotides: TGTGCTAGCAGCCTCAGCCCCCGCACCGGGGAGCTGTTTTTT. Encoded protein: CASSLSPRTGELFF.

This clonotype was found many times. The J gene is TRBJ2-5, the V gene TRBV18; D possibly corresponds to TRBD1 (6 bases). Looked up from germline, CDR1 is KGHSH and CDR2 is LQKENI. This CDR3 is built from 12 residues. V was clipped by 4 bases and J by 3 bases, with 6 bases between them. The CDR3 coding sequence is TGTGCCAGCTCACGACAGGAAGAGACCCAGTACTTC. Amino acid sequence: CASSRQEETQYF. The full variable domain, in which reference TRBV18 and TRBJ2-5 provide the parts outside the CDR3, is NAGVMQNPRHLVRRRGQEARLRCSPMKGHSHVYWYRQLPEEGLKFMVYLQKENIIDESGMPKERFSAEFPKEGPSILRIQQVVRGDSAAYFCASSRQEETQYFGPGTRLLVL.

The chain is built from TRBV7-6 and TRBJ2-7, with 10 bases aligning to TRBD1. CDR1 and CDR2 (germline): SGHVS, FNYEAQ. The ends lost 5 bases at V and 7 bases at J; junction bases unmatched: 11. This CDR3 spans 15 amino acids. CDR3 residues: CASSPWGDRGMEQYF. CDR3 sequence (DNA): TGTGCCAGCAGCCCGTGGGGGGACAGGGGTATGGAGCAGTACTTC.

This clonotype was recorded many times. DNA of the CDR3: TGTGCCAGTGACAGTAAGGGTGAAAAACTGTTTTTT. Translated: CASDSKGEKLFF. This chain links TRBV19 with TRBJ1-4, with a weak D call TRBD1 (5 bases). The CDR3 has 12 residues. Germline CDR1 is LNHDA and CDR2 is SQIVND (reference sequence). V lost 8 bases and J 7 bases, leaving 11 bases between the germline ends. Looking up the rest from reference TRBV19 and TRBJ1-4 gives the full variable domain: DGGITQSPKYLFRKEGQNVTLSCEQNLNHDAMYWYRQDPGQGLRLIYYSQIVNDFQKGDIAEGYSVSREKKESFPLTVTSAQKNPTAFYLCASDSKGEKLFFGSGTQLSVL.

The sample holds a few counts of this clonotype. This chain joins TRBV5-1 and TRBJ2-3; D unresolved. The V and J ends lost 4 bases and 3 bases respectively, with 9 bases between them. The V gene's germline CDR1 is SGHRS and CDR2 YFSETQ. CDR3 length: 13 amino acids. The CDR3 DNA sequence: TGCGCCAGCAGCCGACCCGAGACAGATACGCAGTATTTT. Translating it yields CASSRPETDTQYF.